The 18 T cell receptor beta chains below come from one sample, sequenced in a study of metastatic and nonmetastatic thyroid tumors. TCRdb re-processed the PCR reads through MiXCR. Of about 5,000 clones in the sample, around 28% were seen once. Patients had received no treatment of any kind before thyroid surgery. The sequencing input was adjacent normal tissue. The receptor set was obtained from a female donor with papillary thyroid cancer or a benign thyroid nodule (not recorded which). Some clones in this sample may be carry-over from other donors' samples.

By share, this clone counts as medium-sized (0.01 to 0.1%). The chain has TRBV11-1 and TRBJ2-3; D not certain. The V end was cut by 5 bases, the J end by 6 bases, with 12 bases between. CDR3 length: 13 residues. Germline CDR1 reads SGHAT; CDR2 reads FQDESV (reference sequence). In nucleotides, the CDR3 is TGTGCCAGCAGCCCAGGAAAGCGCGATACGCAGTATTTT. It yields the protein CASSPGKRDTQYF.

By frequency in the sample, this clone is medium-sized. The gene calls are TRBV28 and TRBJ2-2, with 8 bases that match TRBD1. The CDR3 consists of 13 residues. Germline lookup yields CDR1 MDHEN and CDR2 SYDVKM. Germline trimming cut 10 bases from V and 4 bases from J; bases unmatched to any gene: 5. In DNA, the CDR3 is TGTGCCAACCGACAGGGGACCACCGGGGAGCTGTTTTTT. Its translation is CANRQGTTGELFF.

This clone is medium-sized by share. The chain couples TRBV6-6 to TRBJ2-4, with 13 bases aligning to TRBD2. With V trimmed by 6 bases and J by 2 bases, 13 bases remained unmatched. In germline, CDR1 is MNHNY, CDR2 SVGAGI (reference sequence). The CDR3 has 19 residues. This chain's CDR3 is CASSVGTSGDRMTKNIQYF. The CDR3 nucleotides are TGTGCCAGCAGCGTAGGGACTAGCGGGGACCGTATGACCAAAAACATTCAGTACTTC.

This sequence joins TRBV7-9 and TRBJ2-7; D call uncertain. This CDR3 spans 14 amino acids. V gave up 1 base and J gave up 1 base, with 8 bases separating them. CDR1 and CDR2 from the germline V gene are SEHNR and FQNEAQ (reference sequence). CDR3: CASSLVGESYEQYF. CDR3 nucleotides: TGTGCCAGCAGCTTAGTGGGCGAATCCTACGAGCAGTACTTC.

J is TRBJ1-6 and V is TRBV4-2; D ambiguous. There are 14 residues in the CDR3. The germline V and J ends were trimmed by 0 bases and 8 bases, with 8 bases remaining between them. The germline gives CDR1 LGHNA, CDR2 YNFKEQ. The CDR3 coding sequence is TGTGCCAGCAGCCAAGAAGTAACAGATTCACCCCTCCACTTT. Its protein product is CASSQEVTDSPLHF.

This clone rates as medium-sized. J is TRBJ2-1 and V is TRBV6-2 or TRBV6-3, with D perhaps matching TRBD1 or TRBD2 (5 bases each). The germline CDR1 and CDR2 sequences are MNHEY and SVGEGT. The CDR3 loop spans 11 amino acids. V lost 10 bases and J 13 bases, leaving 17 bases between the germline ends. Here the CDR3 reads CATGAAGRQFF. The CDR3 DNA reads as TGTGCCACCGGGGCTGCGGGCCGACAGTTCTTC.

The CDR3 sequence: CASSTTGVGELFF. The CDR3 DNA sequence: TGTGCCAGCAGCACGACAGGGGTCGGGGAGCTGTTTTTT. The chain couples TRBV28 to TRBJ2-2, with 8 bases lining up with TRBD1. J gave up 7 bases and V 6 bases, and 4 bases lay outside the gene matches. Germline loops: CDR1 MDHEN, CDR2 SYDVKM. CDR3 length: 13 amino acids.

This clone was recorded at least ten times. This chain uses TRBV9 with TRBJ1-4, with D possibly matching TRBD1 (6 bases). Between the trimmed V and J ends, which lost 0 bases and 7 bases, there was a span of 13 bases. This CDR3 comprises 15 residues. Germline V lookup: CDR1 SGDLS, CDR2 YYNGEE. CDR3 amino acids: CASSVAQGQGEKLFF. CDR3 bases: TGTGCCAGCAGCGTAGCCCAGGGGCAAGGTGAAAAACTGTTTTTT.

By proportion, this clone is medium-sized (0.01 to 0.1%). The chain uses TRBV7-8 and TRBJ2-5; 13 positions agree with TRBD2. With 4 bases clipped from V and 6 bases from J, the junction kept 5 bases outside the gene matches. Germline V gives CDR1 SGHVS, CDR2 FQNEAQ. The CDR3 spans 15 residues. Here the CDR3 reads CASSSGLAGVKTQYF. The CDR3 coding sequence is TGTGCCAGCAGCTCTGGACTAGCGGGAGTGAAGACCCAGTACTTC.

The V and J genes are TRBV27 and TRBJ1-2; TRBD1 matches at 9 bases. The CDR3 is 13 amino acids. CDR1 and CDR2 (germline): MNHEY, SMNVEV (reference sequence). V lost 6 bases, J lost 8 bases, and 7 bases stayed unmatched. For the CDR3, the DNA is TGTGCCAGCAGCCCGGACAGGGGTGGGGGCTACACCTTC. Its translation: CASSPDRGGGYTF.

This clone was detected only a few times. The chain carries TRBV10-2 and TRBJ2-1; TRBD2 agrees at 7 bases. After removal of 3 bases from V and 3 bases from J, the junction contained 2 bases not matched to a gene. Germline CDR1 WSHSY, CDR2 SAAADI. The CDR3 spans 14 residues. The CDR3 spells CASSDPSGYNEQFF. CDR3 coding DNA: TGCGCCAGCAGTGATCCTAGCGGCTACAATGAGCAGTTCTTC.

Judged by abundance, this clone is medium-sized. The rearrangement joins TRBV10-3 to TRBJ2-2, with TRBD1 matching over 9 bases. The junction had 3 bases not matched to a gene; V was cut back by 0 bases and J by 1 base. The CDR3 spans 17 residues. The germline CDR1 and CDR2 sequences are ENHRY and SYGVKD. CDR3 nucleotides: TGTGCCATCAGTGAGTCCGGGACAGGGCGGAACACCGGGGAGCTGTTTTTT. It codes for CAISESGTGRNTGELFF.

By share of the sample, this clone is medium-sized. CDR3 loop: CASSYVQETQYF. CDR3 nucleotides: TGTGCCAGCAGTTACGTTCAGGAGACCCAGTACTTC. This chain links TRBV6-5 with TRBJ2-5; the D is unclear. The germline V gene encodes CDR1 MNHEY and CDR2 SVGAGI. Trimming took 2 bases from V and 5 from J, leaving 6 bases between them. This CDR3 has 12 amino acids.

This clone was seen repeatedly, ten times or more. The rearrangement joins TRBV5-1 to TRBJ2-1; D possibly corresponds to TRBD1 (5 bases). Trimming pared 0 bases from V and 10 bases from J, leaving 11 bases between. Germline V gene sequence: CDR1 SGHRS, CDR2 YFSETQ. This CDR3 spans 13 amino acids. The CDR3 loop reads CASSLGATGEQFF. CDR3 sequence (DNA): TGCGCCAGCAGCTTGGGCGCTACAGGCGAGCAGTTCTTC.

The V and J genes are TRBV6-1 and TRBJ1-2; a weak D match, TRBD1 (5 bases). Trimming shortened V by 4 bases and J by 7 bases, and 10 bases separated the two germline ends. Germline CDR1 reads MNHNS; CDR2 reads SASEGT. The CDR3 is made up of 12 amino acids. The CDR3 reads CASSGTGAGYTF. CDR3 sequence (DNA): TGTGCCAGCAGTGGTACAGGTGCTGGCTACACCTTC.

This clone showed up many times. J is TRBJ2-2 and V is TRBV3-1; D ambiguous. The CDR3 spans 14 residues. V was pared by 1 base and J by 13 bases, with 16 bases between. Germline V CDR1 and CDR2: LGHDT, YNNKEL (reference sequence). In DNA form, the CDR3 reads TGTGCCAGCAGCCAAGTAATGATCGAGGACCGGCTGTTTTTT. Protein: CASSQVMIEDRLFF. The entire variable domain, with the rest obtained from reference TRBV3-1 and TRBJ2-2, is as follows: DTAVSQTPKYLVTQMGNDKSIKCEQNLGHDTMYWYKQDSKKFLKIMFSYNNKELIINETVPNRFSPKSPDKAHLNLHINSLELGDSAVYFCASSQVMIEDRLFFGEGSRLTVL.

This sequence joins TRBV7-2 and TRBJ2-7; 8 bases are a match to TRBD2. Germline lookup yields CDR1 SGHTA and CDR2 FQGNSA. There are 13 residues in the CDR3. With 2 bases clipped from V and 3 bases from J, the junction kept 0 bases outside the gene matches. CDR3: CASSLSGGYEQYF. The CDR3 nucleotides are TGTGCCAGCAGCTTAAGCGGGGGCTACGAGCAGTACTTC. The full variable domain, its missing parts supplied by reference TRBV7-2 and TRBJ2-7, is GAGVSQSPSNKVTEKGKDVELRCDPISGHTALYWYRQSLGQGLEFLIYFQGNSAPDKSGLPSDRFSAERTGGSVSTLTIQRTQQEDSAVYLCASSLSGGYEQYFGPGTRLTVT.

This clone was counted ten times or more. The gene calls are TRBV7-9 and TRBJ1-4; TRBD1 matches at 9 bases. V trimming: 2 bases; J trimming: 3 bases; junction bases outside the gene matches: 4. CDR3 length: 16 amino acids. Germline CDR1 reads SEHNR; CDR2 reads FQNEAQ (reference sequence). CDR3 bases: TGTGCCAGCAGCTTAAACAGGGGGCCACCTAATGAAAAACTGTTTTTT. Its translation is CASSLNRGPPNEKLFF. The full variable domain, with the rest looked up from reference TRBV7-9 and TRBJ1-4, is DTGVSQNPRHKITKRGQNVTFRCDPISEHNRLYWYRQTLGQGPEFLTYFQNEAQLEKSRLLSDRFSAERPKGSFSTLEIQRTEQGDSAMYLCASSLNRGPPNEKLFFGSGTQLSVL.